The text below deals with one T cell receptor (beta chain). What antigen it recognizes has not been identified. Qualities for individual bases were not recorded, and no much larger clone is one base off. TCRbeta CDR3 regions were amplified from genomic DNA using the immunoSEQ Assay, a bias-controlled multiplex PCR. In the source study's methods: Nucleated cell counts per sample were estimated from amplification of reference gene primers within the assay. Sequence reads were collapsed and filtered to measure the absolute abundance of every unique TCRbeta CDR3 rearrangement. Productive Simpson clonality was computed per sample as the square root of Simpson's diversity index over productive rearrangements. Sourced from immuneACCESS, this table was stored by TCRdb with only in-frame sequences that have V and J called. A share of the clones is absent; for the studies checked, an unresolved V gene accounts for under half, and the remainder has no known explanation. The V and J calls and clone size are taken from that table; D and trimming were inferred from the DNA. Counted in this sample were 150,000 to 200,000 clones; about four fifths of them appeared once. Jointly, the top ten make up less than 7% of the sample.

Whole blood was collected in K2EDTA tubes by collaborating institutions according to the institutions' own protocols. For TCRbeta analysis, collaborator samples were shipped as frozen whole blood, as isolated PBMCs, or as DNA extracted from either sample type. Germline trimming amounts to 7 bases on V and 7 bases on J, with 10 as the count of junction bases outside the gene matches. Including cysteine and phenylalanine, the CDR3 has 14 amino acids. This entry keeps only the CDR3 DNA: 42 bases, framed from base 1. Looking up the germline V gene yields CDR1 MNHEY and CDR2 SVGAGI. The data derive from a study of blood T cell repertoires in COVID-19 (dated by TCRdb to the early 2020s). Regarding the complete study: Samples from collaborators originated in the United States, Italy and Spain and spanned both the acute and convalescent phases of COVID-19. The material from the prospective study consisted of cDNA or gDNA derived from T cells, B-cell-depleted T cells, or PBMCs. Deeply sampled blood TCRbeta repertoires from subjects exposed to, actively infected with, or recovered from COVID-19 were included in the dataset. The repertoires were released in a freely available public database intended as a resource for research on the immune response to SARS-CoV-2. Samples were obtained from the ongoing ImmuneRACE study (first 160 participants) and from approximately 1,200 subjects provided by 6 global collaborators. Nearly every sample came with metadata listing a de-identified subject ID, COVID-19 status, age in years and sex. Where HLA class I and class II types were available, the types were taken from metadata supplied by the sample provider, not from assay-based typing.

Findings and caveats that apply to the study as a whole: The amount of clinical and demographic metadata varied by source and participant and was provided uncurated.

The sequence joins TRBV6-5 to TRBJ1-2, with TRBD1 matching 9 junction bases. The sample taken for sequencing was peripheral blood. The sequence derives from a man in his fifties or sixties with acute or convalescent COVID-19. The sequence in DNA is TGTGCCAGCATCAGAGGACAGGGGACAGGTGGCTACACCTTC. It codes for CASIRGQGTGGYTF.